This is a list of T cell receptor beta chains from one sample in a study of T cells after yellow fever vaccination. Each CDR3 protein gets one entry after TCRdb re-called the 5' RACE reads with MiXCR. The sample carries more than 30,000 distinct CDR3 sequences, around 6.7% recorded once. The material sequenced was PBMCs, either bulk or a sorted T-cell subset (CD4+, CD8+, memory, or dextramer-sorted; not recorded which), taken on the day of the first yellow fever vaccination. The receptors come from a man aged 18 to 29 who received the YFV17D yellow fever vaccine. Both conserved end residues are part of each CDR3. The order of the fields is J gene, V gene, D gene, clone size, CDR3 protein, CDR3 DNA. A D gene is named only where the DNA matches it firmly. Only part of the rows carry a size: once, few, many, or a class if the clone is expanded.

TRBJ1-3	TRBV4-1	.	many	CASSQDRRGEGLGNTIYF	TGCGCCAGCAGCCAAGATCGGAGGGGGGAAGGCCTGGGAAACACCATATATTTT
TRBJ1-4	TRBV24-1	.	.	CATSDPTEQDEKLFF	TGTGCCACCAGTGACCCGACAGAGCAAGATGAAAAACTGTTTTTT
TRBJ1-1	TRBV2	.	many	CASSGAYQNTEAFF	TGTGCCAGCAGTGGGGCATATCAGAACACTGAAGCTTTCTTT
TRBJ1-1	TRBV18	.	few	CASSPPSREAFF	TGTGCCAGCTCACCGCCGAGTAGGGAAGCTTTCTTT
TRBJ2-5	TRBV29-1	TRBD2	many	CSVSTSGGQETQYF	TGCAGCGTCTCGACTAGCGGGGGGCAAGAGACCCAGTACTTC
TRBJ2-2	TRBV19	TRBD1	many	CASSQGGQGMTGELFF	TGTGCCAGTAGCCAGGGAGGACAGGGGATGACCGGGGAGCTGTTTTTT
TRBJ1-6	TRBV5-1	.	many	CASSPGHGGLTISPLHF	TGCGCCAGCAGCCCCGGGCATGGGGGCTTAACGATTTCACCCCTCCACTTT
TRBJ2-3	TRBV7-3	.	many	CASSLRGSEDTQYF	TGTGCCAGCAGCTTAAGAGGGTCGGAGGATACGCAGTATTTT
TRBJ1-5	TRBV6-2/TRBV6-3	.	few	CASSYPGGNQPQHF	TGTGCCAGCAGTTACCCGGGGGGAAATCAGCCCCAGCATTTT
TRBJ2-2	TRBV7-3	TRBD2	many	CASANTPAGGVGELFF	TGTGCCAGCGCGAACACCCCAGCGGGGGGCGTCGGGGAGCTGTTTTTT
TRBJ1-1	TRBV5-6	.	many	CASLEGPSSTEAFF	TGTGCCAGCCTTGAGGGTCCAAGTTCCACTGAAGCTTTCTTT
TRBJ2-3	TRBV24-1	.	few	CATSDPTRAEGFSTDTQYF	TGTGCCACCAGTGATCCCACCCGGGCGGAAGGCTTTAGCACAGATACGCAGTATTTT
TRBJ2-3	TRBV7-9	.	many	CASSPGHPSTDTQYF	TGTGCCAGCAGCCCCGGACACCCTAGCACAGATACGCAGTATTTT
TRBJ2-2	TRBV4-1	.	many	CASSQEVRASGELFF	TGCGCCAGCAGCCAAGAGGTACGGGCCTCCGGGGAGCTGTTTTTT
TRBJ2-2	TRBV6-2/TRBV6-3	TRBD1	.	CASRTGDTGELFF	TGTGCCAGCAGGACAGGGGACACCGGGGAGCTGTTTTTT
TRBJ2-5	TRBV5-6	.	many	CASSFQETQYF	TGTGCCAGCAGCTTCCAAGAGACCCAGTACTTC
TRBJ2-5	TRBV7-3	.	few	CASSPGTQETQYF	TGTGCCAGCAGCCCCGGCACCCAAGAGACCCAGTACTTC
TRBJ2-1	TRBV11-2	.	many	CASSLVRGKDNEQFF	TGTGCCAGCAGCTTAGTTAGGGGAAAGGACAATGAGCAGTTCTTC
TRBJ1-1	TRBV9	.	many	CASSVASGYTEAFF	TGTGCCAGCAGCGTAGCTTCGGGATACACTGAAGCTTTCTTT
TRBJ2-3	TRBV20-1	.	many	CSARDVDKGVSDTQYF	TGCAGTGCTAGAGATGTTGACAAGGGGGTATCGGATACGCAGTATTTT